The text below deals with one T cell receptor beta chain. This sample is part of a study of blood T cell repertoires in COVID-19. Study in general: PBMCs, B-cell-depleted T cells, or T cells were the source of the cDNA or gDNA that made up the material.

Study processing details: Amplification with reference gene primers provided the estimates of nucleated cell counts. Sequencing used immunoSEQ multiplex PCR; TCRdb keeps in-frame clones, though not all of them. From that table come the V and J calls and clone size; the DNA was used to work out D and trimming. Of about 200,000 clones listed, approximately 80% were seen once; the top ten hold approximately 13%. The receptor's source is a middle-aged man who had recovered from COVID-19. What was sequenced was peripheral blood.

The CDR3 DNA reads as TGTGCCAGCAGCTCACCCGGGACAGGTGCAACTAATGAAAAACTGTTTTTT. Encoded protein: CASSSPGTGATNEKLFF. The J gene is TRBJ1-4, the V gene TRBV9, with 8 bases aligning to TRBD1. CDR3 length equals 17 residues. CDR1 and CDR2 (germline): SGDLS, YYNGEE. The V gene end was trimmed by 4 bases and the J gene end by 0 bases; junction bases not matched to a gene: 8. The variable domain in full, with the rest retrieved from reference TRBV9 and TRBJ1-4, is DSGVTQTPKHLITATGQRVTLRCSPRSGDLSVYWYQQSLDQGLQFLIQYYNGEERAKGNILERFSAQQFPDLHSELNLSSLELGDSALYFCASSSPGTGATNEKLFFGSGTQLSVL.